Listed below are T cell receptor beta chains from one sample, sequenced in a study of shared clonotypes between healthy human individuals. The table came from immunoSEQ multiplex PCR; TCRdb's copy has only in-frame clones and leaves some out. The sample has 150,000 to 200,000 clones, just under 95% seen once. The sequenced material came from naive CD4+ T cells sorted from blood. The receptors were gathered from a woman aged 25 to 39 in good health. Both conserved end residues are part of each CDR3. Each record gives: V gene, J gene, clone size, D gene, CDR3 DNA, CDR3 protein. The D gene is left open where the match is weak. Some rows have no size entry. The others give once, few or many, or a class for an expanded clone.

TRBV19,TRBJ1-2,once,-,TGTGCCAGTACCTCAGCCAACTATGGCTACACCTTC,CASTSANYGYTF
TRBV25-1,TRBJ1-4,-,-,TGTGCCAGCAGTGGAGGTCACCAAACCGGGACGATTGAAAAACTGTTTTTT,CASSGGHQTGTIEKLFF
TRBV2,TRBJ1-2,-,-,TGTGCCAGCACCCAATACCCCCTTTGGTATGGCTACACCTTC,CASTQYPLWYGYTF
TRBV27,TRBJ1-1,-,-,TGTGCCAGCGCATCGTTGGGGGGCGAGACTGAAGCTTTCTTT,CASASLGGETEAFF
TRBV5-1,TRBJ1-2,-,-,TGCGCCAGCAGCCTTGGTGTGGACAGTGTTAAGAGCTACACCTTC,CASSLGVDSVKSYTF
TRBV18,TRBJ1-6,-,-,TGTGCCAGCTCACCACCAGAGGGATCACCCCTCCACTTT,CASSPPEGSPLHF
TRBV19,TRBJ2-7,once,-,TGTGCCAGTAGCATTATGGGACCCTCCTCGGGCGAGCAGTACTTC,CASSIMGPSSGEQYF
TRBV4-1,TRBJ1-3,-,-,TGCGCCAGCAGCCAAGACGGCGGGAGAGGTGGAAACACCATATATTTT,CASSQDGGRGGNTIYF
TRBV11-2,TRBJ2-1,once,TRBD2,TGTGCCAGCAGCCTCTTAGCGGGGGAATACAATGAGCAGTTCTTC,CASSLLAGEYNEQFF
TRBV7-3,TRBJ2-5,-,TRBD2,TGTGCCAGCAGCGCCGGACTAGCGGGAGTGTTTGAGCAGTACTTC,CASSAGLAGVFEQYF